These T cell receptor beta chains were read from a single sample in a study of blood T cell repertoires in COVID-19. Only in-frame clones appear in the TCRdb table, and some are missing; sequencing was by immunoSEQ multiplex PCR. This table holds a few hundred thousand clones, approximately 86% found once. Sequencing used peripheral blood. The receptors stem from a young man with active or convalescent COVID-19. CDR3s include the opening cysteine and the closing phenylalanine or tryptophan. D genes are given only for firm matches. Not all rows give a size; the values are once, few, many and, for expanded clones, a class.

J gene: TRBJ1-2; clone size: few; D gene: NA; V gene: TRBV5-6; CDR3 DNA: TGTGCCAGCAGCTTGGGAAGCCTCTCTAACTATGGCTACACCTTC; CDR3 protein: CASSLGSLSNYGYTF
J gene: TRBJ2-7; clone size: NA; D gene: NA; V gene: TRBV12-3/TRBV12-4; CDR3 DNA: TGTGCCAGCAGTTACAGGGTATACGAGCAGTACTTC; CDR3 protein: CASSYRVYEQYF
J gene: TRBJ2-1; clone size: NA; D gene: NA; V gene: TRBV2; CDR3 DNA: TGTGCCAGCATCCACCGGGAAGGCAATGAGCAGTTCTTC; CDR3 protein: CASIHREGNEQFF
J gene: TRBJ2-3; clone size: NA; D gene: NA; V gene: TRBV18; CDR3 DNA: TGTGCCAGCTCACCACCGTCCAGAGACTACACAGATACGCAGTATTTT; CDR3 protein: CASSPPSRDYTDTQYF
J gene: TRBJ2-7; clone size: NA; D gene: TRBD1; V gene: TRBV3-1/TRBV3-2; CDR3 DNA: TGTGCCAGCAGCCCGACAGGGTTTGGTCCTTACGAGCAGTACTTC; CDR3 protein: CASSPTGFGPYEQYF
J gene: TRBJ1-5; clone size: NA; D gene: NA; V gene: TRBV7-2; CDR3 DNA: TGTGCCAGCAGCTTAGTTGGGGGCGAAGAGCCCCAGCATTTT; CDR3 protein: CASSLVGGEEPQHF
J gene: TRBJ2-3; clone size: NA; D gene: TRBD2; V gene: TRBV6-6; CDR3 DNA: TGTGCCAGCAGTTACGAGCGGGGCCTCACAGATACGCAGTATTTT; CDR3 protein: CASSYERGLTDTQYF
J gene: TRBJ1-2; clone size: NA; D gene: TRBD1; V gene: TRBV6-5; CDR3 DNA: TGTGCCAGCAGGCAGGACAGGGCTACGTCCTATGGCTACACCTTC; CDR3 protein: CASRQDRATSYGYTF
J gene: TRBJ1-2; clone size: NA; D gene: NA; V gene: TRBV2; CDR3 DNA: TGTGCCAGCAGTGAAGCGGGGTACGGGGGCTATGGCTACACCTTC; CDR3 protein: CASSEAGYGGYGYTF
J gene: TRBJ1-5; clone size: NA; D gene: NA; V gene: TRBV9; CDR3 DNA: TGTGCCAGCAGCGTAGCTGGAGGGGGGGGAAGTGAGCCCCAGCATTTT; CDR3 protein: CASSVAGGGGSEPQHF
J gene: TRBJ1-2; clone size: NA; D gene: NA; V gene: TRBV5-4; CDR3 DNA: TGTGCCAGCAGCACTGCTGGGGACATCGGATGGGGCTACACCTTC; CDR3 protein: CASSTAGDIGWGYTF
J gene: TRBJ2-3; clone size: NA; D gene: TRBD2; V gene: TRBV3-1/TRBV3-2; CDR3 DNA: TGTGCCAGCAGCCAAGGGGGACTAGGCACAGATACGCAGTATTTT; CDR3 protein: CASSQGGLGTDTQYF
J gene: TRBJ2-2; clone size: NA; D gene: TRBD2; V gene: TRBV19; CDR3 DNA: TGTGCCAGTAGTAGCTTAACTAGCGGGGGGCCGAACACCGGGGAGCTGTTTTTT; CDR3 protein: CASSSLTSGGPNTGELFF
J gene: TRBJ1-1; clone size: NA; D gene: NA; V gene: TRBV5-5; CDR3 DNA: TGTGCCAGCAGCCCAGACACCATTCACACTGAAGCTTTCTTT; CDR3 protein: CASSPDTIHTEAFF
J gene: TRBJ1-1; clone size: once; D gene: TRBD1; V gene: TRBV6-5; CDR3 DNA: TGTGCCAGCACCGCCAGACAGGGTACCACTGAAGCTTTCTTT; CDR3 protein: CASTARQGTTEAFF
J gene: TRBJ1-1; clone size: NA; D gene: TRBD1; V gene: TRBV9; CDR3 DNA: TGTGCCAGCAGCACCCACCCGGGACAGGGGATTGGCACTGAAGCTTTCTTT; CDR3 protein: CASSTHPGQGIGTEAFF
J gene: TRBJ2-1; clone size: once; D gene: TRBD2; V gene: TRBV11-2; CDR3 DNA: TGTGCCAGCAAAGAAGCGGGGGGGCATTGTGAGCAGTTCTTC; CDR3 protein: CASKEAGGHCEQFF
J gene: TRBJ2-3; clone size: NA; D gene: TRBD2; V gene: TRBV25-1; CDR3 DNA: TGTGCCAGCAGTGGGAAATGGGGAAGCGGGGGGGCGGAGGATACGCAGTATTTT; CDR3 protein: CASSGKWGSGGAEDTQYF
J gene: TRBJ2-7; clone size: NA; D gene: NA; V gene: TRBV25-1; CDR3 DNA: TGTGCCAGCAGTCCGGGCTACGAGCAGTACTTC; CDR3 protein: CASSPGYEQYF
J gene: TRBJ1-4; clone size: NA; D gene: NA; V gene: TRBV6-5; CDR3 DNA: TGTGCCAGCAGTTACTCGTACAGGGCGAATGAAAAACTGTTTTTT; CDR3 protein: CASSYSYRANEKLFF
J gene: TRBJ2-1; clone size: NA; D gene: TRBD1; V gene: TRBV6-5; CDR3 DNA: TGTGCCAGCAGCCCGGGACAGGGCTACTTCTTC; CDR3 protein: CASSPGQGYFF
J gene: TRBJ2-5; clone size: NA; D gene: NA; V gene: TRBV9; CDR3 DNA: TGTGCCAGCAGCGTAGCTACAGCTGCCCGGGGGACCCAGTACTTC; CDR3 protein: CASSVATAARGTQYF
J gene: TRBJ1-1; clone size: NA; D gene: NA; V gene: TRBV11-2; CDR3 DNA: TGTGCCAGCAGCTTAGGGGGGCCTGAAGCTTTCTTT; CDR3 protein: CASSLGGPEAFF
J gene: TRBJ1-1; clone size: NA; D gene: NA; V gene: TRBV29-1; CDR3 DNA: TGCAGCGTTGCCATGAACACTGAAGCTTTCTTT; CDR3 protein: CSVAMNTEAFF
J gene: TRBJ2-1; clone size: NA; D gene: TRBD2; V gene: TRBV3-1/TRBV3-2; CDR3 DNA: TGTGCCAGCAGCCAAGTTAGGAGCGGGGGGGAGCAGTTCTTC; CDR3 protein: CASSQVRSGGEQFF
J gene: TRBJ1-3; clone size: NA; D gene: TRBD1; V gene: TRBV7-8; CDR3 DNA: TGTGCCAGCAGCTTAGCCCCGACAGGGTTGGGAAACACCATATATTTT; CDR3 protein: CASSLAPTGLGNTIYF
J gene: TRBJ1-4; clone size: NA; D gene: NA; V gene: TRBV6-5; CDR3 DNA: TGTGCCAGCCGATCTTGGAAGGAGAGTGGTGAAAAACTGTTTTTT; CDR3 protein: CASRSWKESGEKLFF
J gene: TRBJ1-1; clone size: NA; D gene: TRBD1; V gene: TRBV30; CDR3 DNA: TGTGCCTGCCGACCCGGGACAGGCCTGACTATGAACACTGAAGCTTTCTTT; CDR3 protein: CACRPGTGLTMNTEAFF
J gene: TRBJ1-4; clone size: NA; D gene: NA; V gene: TRBV6-2/TRBV6-3; CDR3 DNA: TGTGCCAGCAGTTCGCAGACAGGAGAGAATGAAAAACTGTTTTTT; CDR3 protein: CASSSQTGENEKLFF
J gene: TRBJ1-3; clone size: NA; D gene: NA; V gene: TRBV21-1; CDR3 DNA: TGTGCCAGCAGTTGCGCCGGGACAGGGATAAACACCATATATTTT; CDR3 protein: CASSCAGTGINTIYF
J gene: TRBJ1-2; clone size: NA; D gene: TRBD1; V gene: TRBV5-5; CDR3 DNA: TGTGCCAGCAGCTCCGGACAGGATGGCTACACCTTC; CDR3 protein: CASSSGQDGYTF
J gene: TRBJ2-5; clone size: NA; D gene: NA; V gene: TRBV28; CDR3 DNA: TGTGCCAGCAGGCAGACCTTGGCGGAGGAGACCCAGTACTTC; CDR3 protein: CASRQTLAEETQYF
J gene: TRBJ2-2; clone size: NA; D gene: TRBD2; V gene: TRBV2; CDR3 DNA: TGTGCCAGAGCGGGGGAGCCGAATACCGGGGAGCTGTTTTTT; CDR3 protein: CARAGEPNTGELFF
J gene: TRBJ2-2; clone size: NA; D gene: NA; V gene: TRBV6-2/TRBV6-3; CDR3 DNA: TGTGCCAGCAGTTACGAGATGCTCACCGGGGAGCTGTTTTTT; CDR3 protein: CASSYEMLTGELFF
J gene: TRBJ1-1; clone size: NA; D gene: TRBD1; V gene: TRBV5-1; CDR3 DNA: TGCGCCAGCAATATTGGGGACAGAACGAACACTGAAGCTTTCTTT; CDR3 protein: CASNIGDRTNTEAFF
J gene: TRBJ1-6; clone size: NA; D gene: TRBD1; V gene: TRBV7-2; CDR3 DNA: TGTGCCAGCAGCTTTGACAGGGGCGGGTCACCCCTCCACTTT; CDR3 protein: CASSFDRGGSPLHF
J gene: TRBJ1-3; clone size: NA; D gene: TRBD1; V gene: TRBV10-2; CDR3 DNA: TGCGCCAGCAGTGACGGACAGGGAATAAACACCATATATTTT; CDR3 protein: CASSDGQGINTIYF
J gene: TRBJ1-2; clone size: NA; D gene: NA; V gene: TRBV7-2; CDR3 DNA: TGTGCCAGCAGCGCCCCGGGGGTCTTAAGAGGCTATGGCTACACCTTC; CDR3 protein: CASSAPGVLRGYGYTF
J gene: TRBJ1-2; clone size: once; D gene: NA; V gene: TRBV5-1; CDR3 DNA: TGCGCCAGCAGCTTGGATAAACAGGGAAAGGCGATTGACTATGGCTACACCTTC; CDR3 protein: CASSLDKQGKAIDYGYTF
J gene: TRBJ1-1; clone size: NA; D gene: NA; V gene: TRBV3-1/TRBV3-2; CDR3 DNA: TGTGCCAGCAGCCAGTTGGGGCAGGAAGCTTTCTTT; CDR3 protein: CASSQLGQEAFF
J gene: TRBJ1-5; clone size: NA; D gene: TRBD1; V gene: TRBV5-6; CDR3 DNA: TGTGCCAGCAGCTTTGGGACAGATCAGCCCCAGCATTTT; CDR3 protein: CASSFGTDQPQHF
J gene: TRBJ1-4; clone size: NA; D gene: TRBD1; V gene: TRBV5-1; CDR3 DNA: TGCGCCAGCAGCCTGGACAGGGTTAATGAAAAACTGTTTTTT; CDR3 protein: CASSLDRVNEKLFF
J gene: TRBJ1-5; clone size: NA; D gene: NA; V gene: TRBV3-1/TRBV3-2; CDR3 DNA: TGTGCCAGCAGCCACTCAGGGGAGATAGTAAATCAGCCCCAGCATTTT; CDR3 protein: CASSHSGEIVNQPQHF
J gene: TRBJ2-3; clone size: NA; D gene: NA; V gene: TRBV2; CDR3 DNA: TGTGCCAGCAAGGCGGAACTCACAGATACGCAGTATTTT; CDR3 protein: CASKAELTDTQYF
J gene: TRBJ2-1; clone size: NA; D gene: NA; V gene: TRBV6-2/TRBV6-3; CDR3 DNA: TGTGCCAGCAGCCGTCAGTCCGCCGTCAGTGAGCAGTTCTTC; CDR3 protein: CASSRQSAVSEQFF
J gene: TRBJ1-2; clone size: NA; D gene: NA; V gene: TRBV6-2/TRBV6-3; CDR3 DNA: TGTGCCAGCAGTTACTCCTCAGGAAGACCAACCAACTCCGATCACTACACCTTC; CDR3 protein: CASSYSSGRPTNSDHYTF
J gene: TRBJ2-2; clone size: NA; D gene: NA; V gene: TRBV14; CDR3 DNA: TGTGCCAGCAGCCAAGACCTAGCCGGGGAGCTGTTTTTT; CDR3 protein: CASSQDLAGELFF
J gene: TRBJ1-2; clone size: NA; D gene: NA; V gene: TRBV4-3; CDR3 DNA: TGCGCCAGCAGCCAAGATTCAGGATCCTATGGCTACACCTTC; CDR3 protein: CASSQDSGSYGYTF
J gene: TRBJ2-2; clone size: NA; D gene: NA; V gene: TRBV27; CDR3 DNA: TGTCCCCGGGAGTCGAACACCGGGGAGCTGTTTTTT; CDR3 protein: CPRESNTGELFF
J gene: TRBJ2-1; clone size: NA; D gene: NA; V gene: TRBV29-1; CDR3 DNA: TGCAGCGCCCACCACTATGAGCAGTTCTTC; CDR3 protein: CSAHHYEQFF
J gene: TRBJ2-1; clone size: NA; D gene: NA; V gene: TRBV5-1; CDR3 DNA: TGCGCCAGCAGCTTAAAGACAGATTTGGAGCAGTTCTTC; CDR3 protein: CASSLKTDLEQFF